Sequencing of this T cell receptor (beta chain) was carried out in a study of radiotherapy plus CTLA-4 blockade in lung cancer. Only in-frame clones appear in the TCRdb table, and some are missing; sequencing was by immunoSEQ multiplex PCR. Counted here are tens of thousands of clones, roughly 77% occurring once; the ten biggest clones make up approximately 25%. CDR1 and CDR2 (germline): ENHRY, SYGVKD. V lost 4 bases, J lost 1 base, and 0 bases stayed unmatched. This CDR3 comprises 15 residues. This rearrangement joins TRBV10-3 to TRBJ2-2, with TRBD2 matching over 10 bases. The sequence was obtained from a human donor with non-small cell lung cancer that progressed on radiotherapy plus ipilimumab. The sample in question was peripheral blood, obtained from a patient treated with radiotherapy plus ipilimumab. This CDR3 reads CAISGLAGNTGELFF. DNA for the CDR3: TGTGCCATCAGTGGACTAGCGGGGAACACCGGGGAGCTGTTTTTT.